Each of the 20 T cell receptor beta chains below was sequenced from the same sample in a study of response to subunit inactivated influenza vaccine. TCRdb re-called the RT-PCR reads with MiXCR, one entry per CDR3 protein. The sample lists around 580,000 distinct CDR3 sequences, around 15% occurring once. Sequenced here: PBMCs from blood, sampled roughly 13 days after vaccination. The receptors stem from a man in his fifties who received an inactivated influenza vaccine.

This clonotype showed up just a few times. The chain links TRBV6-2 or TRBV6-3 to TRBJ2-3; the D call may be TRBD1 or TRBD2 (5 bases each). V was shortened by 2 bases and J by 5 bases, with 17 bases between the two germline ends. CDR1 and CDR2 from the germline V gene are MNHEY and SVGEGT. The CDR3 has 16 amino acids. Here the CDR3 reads CASSYAGTYTRDTQYF. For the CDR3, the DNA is TGTGCCAGCAGTTACGCCGGGACGTACACGCGAGATACGCAGTATTTT.

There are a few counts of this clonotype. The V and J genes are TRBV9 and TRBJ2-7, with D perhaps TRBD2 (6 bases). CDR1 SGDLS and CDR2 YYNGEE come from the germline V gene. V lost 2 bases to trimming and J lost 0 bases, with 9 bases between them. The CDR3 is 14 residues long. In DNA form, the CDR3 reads TGTGCCAGCAGCGTCGGGGGTCCCTCCTACGAGCAGTACTTC. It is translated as CASSVGGPSYEQYF.

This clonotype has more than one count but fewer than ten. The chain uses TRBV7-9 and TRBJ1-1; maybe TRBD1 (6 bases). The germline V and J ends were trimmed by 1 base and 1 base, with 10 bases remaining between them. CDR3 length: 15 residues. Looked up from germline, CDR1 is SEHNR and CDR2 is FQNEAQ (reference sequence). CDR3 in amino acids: CASSLETGANTEAFF. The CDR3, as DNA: TGTGCCAGCAGCTTAGAGACGGGGGCGAACACTGAAGCTTTCTTT.

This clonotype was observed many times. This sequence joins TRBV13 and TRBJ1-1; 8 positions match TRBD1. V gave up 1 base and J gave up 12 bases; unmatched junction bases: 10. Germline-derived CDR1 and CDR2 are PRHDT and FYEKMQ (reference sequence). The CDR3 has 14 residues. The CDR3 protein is CASSLAAGGPVTFF. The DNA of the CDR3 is TGTGCCAGCAGCTTAGCCGCAGGGGGCCCGGTGACTTTCTTT.

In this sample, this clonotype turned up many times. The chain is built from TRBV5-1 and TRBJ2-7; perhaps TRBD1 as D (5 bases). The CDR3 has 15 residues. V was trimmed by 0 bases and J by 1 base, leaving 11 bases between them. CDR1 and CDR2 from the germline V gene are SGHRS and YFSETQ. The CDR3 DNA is TGCGCCAGCAGCTTGGGGCAGGGTTCGTCCTACGAGCAGTACTTC. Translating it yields CASSLGQGSSYEQYF.

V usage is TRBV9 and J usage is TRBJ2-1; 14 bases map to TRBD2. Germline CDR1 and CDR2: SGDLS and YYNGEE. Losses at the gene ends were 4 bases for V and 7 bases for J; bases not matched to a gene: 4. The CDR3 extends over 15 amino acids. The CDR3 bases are TGTGCCAGCAGCAAGGGGACTAGCGGGAGAAATGAGCAGTTCTTC. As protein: CASSKGTSGRNEQFF. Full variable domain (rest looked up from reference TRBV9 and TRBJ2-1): DSGVTQTPKHLITATGQRVTLRCSPRSGDLSVYWYQQSLDQGLQFLIQYYNGEERAKGNILERFSAQQFPDLHSELNLSSLELGDSALYFCASSKGTSGRNEQFFGPGTRLTVL.

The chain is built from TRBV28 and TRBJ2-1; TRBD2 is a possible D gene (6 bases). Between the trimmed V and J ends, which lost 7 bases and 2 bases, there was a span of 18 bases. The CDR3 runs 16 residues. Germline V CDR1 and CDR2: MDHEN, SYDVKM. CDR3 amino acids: CASTPSHGSTYNEQFF. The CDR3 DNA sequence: TGTGCCAGCACCCCATCCCACGGGAGCACCTACAATGAGCAGTTCTTC.

The CDR3, as DNA: TGTGCCAGCAGCCAAGGTCGACAGTCTCCATTCTCCTACAATGAGCAGTTCTTC. The encoded protein is CASSQGRQSPFSYNEQFF. V is TRBV3-1 and J is TRBJ2-1; D might be TRBD1 (5 bases). The CDR3 is 18 residues long. Per the germline V gene, CDR1 is LGHDT and CDR2 is YNNKEL (reference sequence). With 1 base removed from V and 0 bases from J, the gap between germline ends came to 16 bases.

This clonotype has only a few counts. In DNA, the CDR3 is TGTGCCAGCAGCTTGGGATTCGGGGCCTACGAGCAGTACTTC. Translation: CASSLGFGAYEQYF. The V and J genes are TRBV5-6 and TRBJ2-7, with D perhaps matching TRBD2 (5 bases). The V end was cut by 0 bases, the J end by 2 bases, with 9 bases between. The CDR3 is 14 residues long. Germline V gene data show CDR1 as SGHDT and CDR2 as YYEEEE. The whole variable domain, remainder taken from reference TRBV5-6 and TRBJ2-7, is DAGVTQSPTHLIKTRGQQVTLRCSPKSGHDTVSWYQQALGQGPQFIFQYYEEEERQRGNFPDRFSGHQFPNYSSELNVNALLLGDSALYLCASSLGFGAYEQYFGPGTRLTVT.

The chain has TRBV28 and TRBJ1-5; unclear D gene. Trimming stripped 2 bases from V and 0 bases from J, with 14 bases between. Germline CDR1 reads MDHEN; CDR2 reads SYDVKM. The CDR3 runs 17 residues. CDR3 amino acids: CASSLGSGRYSNQPQHF. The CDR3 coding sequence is TGTGCCAGCAGTTTAGGGTCAGGCCGTTATAGCAATCAGCCCCAGCATTTT.

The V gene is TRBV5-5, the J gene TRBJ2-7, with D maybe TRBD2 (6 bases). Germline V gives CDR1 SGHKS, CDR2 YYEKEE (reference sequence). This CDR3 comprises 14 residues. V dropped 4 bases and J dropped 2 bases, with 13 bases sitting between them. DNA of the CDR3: TGTGCCAGCAGCCTGGGGCGGGAAACCTACGAGCAGTACTTC. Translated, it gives CASSLGRETYEQYF. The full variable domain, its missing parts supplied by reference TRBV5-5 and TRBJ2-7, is DAGVTQSPTHLIKTRGQQVTLRCSPISGHKSVSWYQQVLGQGPQFIFQYYEKEERGRGNFPDRFSARQFPNYSSELNVNALLLGDSALYLCASSLGRETYEQYFGPGTRLTVT.

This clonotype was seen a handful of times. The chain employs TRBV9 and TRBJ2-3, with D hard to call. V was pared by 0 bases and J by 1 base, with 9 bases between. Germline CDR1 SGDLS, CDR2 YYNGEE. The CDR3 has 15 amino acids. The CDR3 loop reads CASSVEPERTDTQYF. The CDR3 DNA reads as TGTGCCAGCAGCGTAGAGCCAGAACGCACAGATACGCAGTATTTT.

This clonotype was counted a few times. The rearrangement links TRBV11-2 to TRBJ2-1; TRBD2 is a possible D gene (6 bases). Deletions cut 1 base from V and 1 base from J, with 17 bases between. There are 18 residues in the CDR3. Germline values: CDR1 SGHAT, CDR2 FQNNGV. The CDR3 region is CASSLGQRLGLSYNEQFF. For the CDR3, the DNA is TGTGCCAGCAGCTTAGGTCAAAGACTAGGTCTATCCTACAATGAGCAGTTCTTC. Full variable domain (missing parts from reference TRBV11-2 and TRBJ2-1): EAGVAQSPRYKIIEKRQSVAFWCNPISGHATLYWYQQILGQGPKLLIQFQNNGVVDDSQLPKDRFSAERLKGVDSTLKIQPAKLEDSAVYLCASSLGQRLGLSYNEQFFGPGTRLTVL.

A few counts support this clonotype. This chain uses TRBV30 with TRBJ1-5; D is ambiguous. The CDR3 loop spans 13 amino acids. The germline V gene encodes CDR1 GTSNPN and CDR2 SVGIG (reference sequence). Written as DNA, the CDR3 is TGTCCACGGAAGCGGTTGGGGAATCAGCCCCAGCATTTT. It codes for CPRKRLGNQPQHF.

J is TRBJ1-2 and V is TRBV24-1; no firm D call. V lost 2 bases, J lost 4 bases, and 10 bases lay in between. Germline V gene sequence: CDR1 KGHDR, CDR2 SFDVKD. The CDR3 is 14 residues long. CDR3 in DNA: TGTGCCACCAGTGATTCCCGGTCTCGCTATGGCTACACCTTC. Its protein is CATSDSRSRYGYTF.

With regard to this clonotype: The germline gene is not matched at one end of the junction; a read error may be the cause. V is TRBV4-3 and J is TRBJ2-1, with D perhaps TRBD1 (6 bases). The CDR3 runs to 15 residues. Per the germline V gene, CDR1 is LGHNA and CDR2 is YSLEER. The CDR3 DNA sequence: TGCGCCAGGAGCCAAGATCAGGGGACCTACAATGAGCAGTTCTTC. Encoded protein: CARSQDQGTYNEQFF.

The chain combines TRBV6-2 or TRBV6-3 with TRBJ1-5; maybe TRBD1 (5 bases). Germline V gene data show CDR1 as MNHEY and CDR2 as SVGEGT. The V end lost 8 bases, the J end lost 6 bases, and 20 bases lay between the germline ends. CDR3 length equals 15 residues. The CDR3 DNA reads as TGTGCCAGCGCCCCCTCGGGGCGCTGGGGTCAGCCCCAGCATTTT. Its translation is CASAPSGRWGQPQHF.

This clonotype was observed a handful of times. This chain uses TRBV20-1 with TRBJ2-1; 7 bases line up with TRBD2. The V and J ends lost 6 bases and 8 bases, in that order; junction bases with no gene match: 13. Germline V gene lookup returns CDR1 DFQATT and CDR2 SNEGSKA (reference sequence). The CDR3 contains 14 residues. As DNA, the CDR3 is TGCAGTGCCTACCCCCGGACTAGTCAGGATGAGCAGTTCTTC. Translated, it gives CSAYPRTSQDEQFF.

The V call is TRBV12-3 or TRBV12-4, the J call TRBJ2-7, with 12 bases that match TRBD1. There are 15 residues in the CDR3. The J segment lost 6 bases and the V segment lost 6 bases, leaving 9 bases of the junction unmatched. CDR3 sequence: CASSPRDRGLVEQYF. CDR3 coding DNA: TGTGCCAGCAGCCCCCGGGACAGGGGGCTTGTCGAGCAGTACTTC.

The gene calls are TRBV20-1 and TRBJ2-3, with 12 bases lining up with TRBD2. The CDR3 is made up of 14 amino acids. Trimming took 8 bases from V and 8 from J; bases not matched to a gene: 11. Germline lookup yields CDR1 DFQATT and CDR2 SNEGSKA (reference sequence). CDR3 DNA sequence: TGCAGTACCGGACTAGCGGGGACATGGGGTACGCAGTATTTT. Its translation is CSTGLAGTWGTQYF.